What follows is one TCR beta chain and its context. This sample is drawn from a study of blood T cell repertoires in COVID-19. Across the study: There were acute and convalescent COVID-19 samples, and they came from the United States, Italy and Spain. The analysed material was cDNA or gDNA that came from T cells, B-cell-depleted T cells, or PBMCs.

Original analysis: Amplified reference gene primers provided the basis for estimating nucleated cell counts. Here immunoSEQ multiplex PCR was the method, and the copy in TCRdb shows in-frame clones only, minus some. V and J calls plus clone size are reproduced from that table; the DNA served to infer D and trimming. This table holds some 450,000 clones, approximately 88% found once. Seattle-derived patients entered the study during active infection and were followed longitudinally. The origin of this receptor is a woman in her fifties or sixties with COVID-19, enrolled during active disease. Input material: peripheral blood.

This CDR3 reads CASSFIGGTEAFF. DNA for the CDR3: TGTGCCAGCAGTTTTATCGGGGGCACTGAAGCTTTCTTT. J is TRBJ1-1 and V is TRBV12-3 or TRBV12-4; perhaps TRBD1 as D (5 bases). The CDR3 runs 13 residues. V lost 3 bases and J lost 4, with 9 bases in between.